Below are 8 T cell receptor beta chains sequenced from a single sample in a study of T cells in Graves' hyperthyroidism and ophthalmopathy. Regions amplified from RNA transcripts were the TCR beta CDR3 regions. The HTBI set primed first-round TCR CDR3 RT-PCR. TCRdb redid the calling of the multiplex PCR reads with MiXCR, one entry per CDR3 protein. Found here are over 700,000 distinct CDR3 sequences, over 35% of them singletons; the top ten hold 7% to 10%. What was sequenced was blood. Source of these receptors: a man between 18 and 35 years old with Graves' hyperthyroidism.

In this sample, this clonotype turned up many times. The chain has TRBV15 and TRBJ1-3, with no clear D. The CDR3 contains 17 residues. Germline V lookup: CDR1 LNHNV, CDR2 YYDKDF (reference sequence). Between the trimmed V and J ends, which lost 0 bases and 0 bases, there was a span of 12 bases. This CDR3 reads CATSRDHALHSGNTIYF. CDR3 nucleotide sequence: TGTGCCACCAGCAGAGATCATGCGTTGCACTCTGGAAACACCATATATTTT.

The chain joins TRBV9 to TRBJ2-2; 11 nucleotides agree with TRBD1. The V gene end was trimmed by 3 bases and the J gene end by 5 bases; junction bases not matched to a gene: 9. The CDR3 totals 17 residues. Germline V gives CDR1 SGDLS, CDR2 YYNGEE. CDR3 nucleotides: TGTGCCAGCAGCGCCGGCGGGGGGACAGGGGGGACCGGGGAGCTGTTTTTT. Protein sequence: CASSAGGGTGGTGELFF.

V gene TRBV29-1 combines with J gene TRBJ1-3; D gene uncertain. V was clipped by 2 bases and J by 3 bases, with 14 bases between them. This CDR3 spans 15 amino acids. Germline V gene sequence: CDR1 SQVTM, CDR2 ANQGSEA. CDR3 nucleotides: TGCAGCGTTGAACGGGCAGCGGGATATGGAAACACCATATATTTT. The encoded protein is CSVERAAGYGNTIYF.

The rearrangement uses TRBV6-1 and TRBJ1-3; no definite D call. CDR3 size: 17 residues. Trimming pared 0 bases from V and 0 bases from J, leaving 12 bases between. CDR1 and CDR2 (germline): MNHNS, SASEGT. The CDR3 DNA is TGTGCCAGCAGTGAAGCTGTTTACAGAAGCTCTGGAAACACCATATATTTT. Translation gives CASSEAVYRSSGNTIYF.

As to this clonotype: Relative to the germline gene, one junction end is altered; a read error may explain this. The CDR3 nucleotides read TGCGCCAGCAGCCAAGAGCGGGGGGGCTCCTACGAGCAGTACTTC. Translating it yields CASSQERGGSYEQYF. The chain recombines TRBV9 with TRBJ2-7; 10 bases fit TRBD2. Germline V lookup: CDR1 SGDLS, CDR2 YYNGEE. The CDR3 extends over 15 amino acids.

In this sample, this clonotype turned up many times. The CDR3 is CASVRGRSLDGYTF. CDR3 nucleotides: TGTGCCAGCGTCCGGGGACGGTCCTTGGATGGCTACACCTTC. The genes are TRBV2 and TRBJ1-2; tentatively, D is TRBD1 (5 bases). The length of the CDR3 is 14 residues. The V gene lost 8 bases and the J gene lost 6 bases, with 19 bases spanning the gap. The V gene's germline CDR1 is SNHLY and CDR2 FYNNEI.

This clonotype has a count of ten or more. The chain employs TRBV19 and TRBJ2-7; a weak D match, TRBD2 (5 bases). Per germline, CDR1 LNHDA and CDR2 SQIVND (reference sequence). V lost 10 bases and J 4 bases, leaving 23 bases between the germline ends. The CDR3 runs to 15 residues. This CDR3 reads CATSRGGPATYEQYF. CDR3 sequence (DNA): TGTGCCACCTCACGGGGTGGGCCCGCGACTTACGAGCAGTACTTC.

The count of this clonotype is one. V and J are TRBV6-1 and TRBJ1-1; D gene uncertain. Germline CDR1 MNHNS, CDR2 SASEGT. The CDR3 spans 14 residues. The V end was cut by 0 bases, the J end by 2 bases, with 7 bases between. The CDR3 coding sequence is TGTGCCAGCAGTGAAGCAGGCACAAACACTGAAGCTTTCTTT. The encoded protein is CASSEAGTNTEAFF.